The 29 T cell receptor beta chains below come from one sample, sequenced in a study of siplizumab effects on memory and regulatory T cells (dated by TCRdb to about 2019). To prepare the library, the immunoSEQ multiplex PCR assay was applied. The table was pulled from immuneACCESS by TCRdb, which kept in-frame rearrangements only. Such tables lose some clones; where checked, under half of the loss comes from unresolved V genes, and the rest has no known cause. In this sample the table shows just over 8,500 clones, roughly two thirds of which occur a single time. The ten largest account for less than 80% of the sample. Sequencing input: effector memory CD8+ T cells sorted from blood. The cell subset or site label, read with the paper, signifies: unstimulated CD8+ effector memory T cells. The origin of the receptors is a human donor in good health.

This chain connects TRBV4-1 to TRBJ2-1, with 9 bases that match TRBD2. The trim removed 7 bases at V and 5 bases at J, leaving 12 bases unmatched. The CDR3 runs 16 residues. CDR1 MGHRA and CDR2 YSYEKL come from the germline V gene. The DNA for the CDR3 is TGCGCCAGCACCGACGGAGAGGCGGGGGGGAACAATGAGCAGTTCTTC. As protein: CASTDGEAGGNNEQFF.

The rearrangement links TRBV19 to TRBJ1-1, with D maybe TRBD1 (5 bases). V lost 0 bases, J lost 4 bases, and 15 bases lay in between. The germline V gene has CDR1 LNHDA and CDR2 SQIVND (reference sequence). This CDR3 region has 16 residues. For the CDR3, the DNA is TGTGCCAGTAGTATAGAACCTCCGGGGCTGACCACTGAAGCTTTCTTT. Amino acid sequence: CASSIEPPGLTTEAFF.

This clone was counted a single time. This chain uses TRBV2 with TRBJ1-4, with D uncertain. Per germline, CDR1 SNHLY and CDR2 FYNNEI. Trimming shortened V by 6 bases and J by 4 bases, and 12 bases separated the two germline ends. The CDR3 totals 14 residues. CDR3 nucleotide sequence: TGTGCCAGCAGACCCTCCGTACTTAATGAAAAACTGTTTTTT. Translated: CASRPSVLNEKLFF.

DNA of the CDR3: TGCGCCAGCAGCCAGTACCTTGATACGCAGTATTTT. Its protein is CASSQYLDTQYF. This chain uses TRBV4-1 with TRBJ2-3; D unresolved. V lost 3 bases and J 6 bases, leaving 7 bases between the germline ends. Germline lookup yields CDR1 MGHRA and CDR2 YSYEKL. The CDR3 has 12 amino acids.

This clone was recorded many times. The V gene is TRBV27, the J gene TRBJ1-1; weak D call: TRBD1 (5 bases). The CDR3 spans 14 residues. Germline CDR1 reads MNHEY; CDR2 reads SMNVEV (reference sequence). V lost 3 bases, J lost 8 bases, and 16 bases lay in between. The CDR3 loop is CASSFTSAGVEAFF. CDR3 sequence (DNA): TGTGCCAGCAGTTTCACTTCCGCGGGGGTCGAAGCTTTCTTT.

This chain links TRBV6-5 with TRBJ2-7; 8 bases line up with TRBD1. Germline V lookup: CDR1 MNHEY, CDR2 SVGAGI. The J segment lost 1 base and the V segment lost 5 bases, leaving 4 bases of the junction unmatched. The length of the CDR3 is 14 residues. This CDR3 is CASSDYRGSYEQYF. CDR3 nucleotides: TGTGCCAGCAGTGACTACAGGGGGTCCTACGAGCAGTACTTC.

The CDR3 loop is CASSDIEAGAHNEQFF. CDR3 DNA: TGTGCCAGCAGCGACATCGAAGCGGGGGCGCACAATGAGCAGTTCTTC. The V and J genes are TRBV7-9 and TRBJ2-1; TRBD2 agrees at 8 bases. The length of the CDR3 is 16 residues. V lost 5 bases, J lost 5 bases, and 11 bases stayed unmatched. Germline V gene sequence: CDR1 SEHNR, CDR2 FQNEAQ (reference sequence).

This clone has more than one count but fewer than ten. V usage is TRBV7-9 and J usage is TRBJ2-2; D might be TRBD2 (6 bases). The V end lost 5 bases, the J end lost 7 bases, and 14 bases lay between the germline ends. CDR1 SEHNR and CDR2 FQNEAQ come from the germline V gene (reference sequence). CDR3 size: 14 residues. The CDR3 spells CASSDTSWSGELFF. CDR3 sequence (DNA): TGTGCCAGCAGCGACACTAGCTGGAGCGGGGAGCTGTTTTTT.

The chain is built from TRBV5-6 and TRBJ2-7; possible D gene TRBD2, 6 bases. There are 15 residues in the CDR3. V was cut by 4 bases and J by 2 bases, with 16 bases left in between. Germline assignment: CDR1 SGHDT and CDR2 YYEEEE. The CDR3 DNA follows: TGTGCCAGCAGCGAAGGAGGGCGAGCCCCCTACGAGCAGTACTTC. Translating it yields CASSEGGRAPYEQYF.

This rearrangement joins TRBV7-9 to TRBJ2-7, with D maybe TRBD2 (5 bases). Germline assignment: CDR1 SEHNR and CDR2 FQNEAQ (reference sequence). V gave up 5 bases and J gave up 1 base, with 12 bases separating them. CDR3 size: 14 residues. Here the CDR3 DNA reads TGTGCCAGCAGCCTCATCGGGGAATCCTACGAGCAGTACTTC. Protein sequence: CASSLIGESYEQYF.

The J gene is TRBJ2-7, the V gene TRBV9; 8 bases are a match to TRBD2. In germline, CDR1 is SGDLS, CDR2 YYNGEE. J gave up 5 bases and V 0 bases, and 7 bases lay outside the gene matches. The CDR3 is 15 residues long. The CDR3 protein is CASSVAPGGTDEQYF. DNA for the CDR3: TGTGCCAGCAGCGTAGCCCCGGGGGGGACGGACGAGCAGTACTTC.

In this sample, this clone turned up a few times. The rearrangement links TRBV6-4 to TRBJ2-6, with a possible D match to TRBD1 (7 bases). This CDR3 has 16 residues. The germline CDR1 and CDR2 sequences are MRHNA and SNTAGT. Trimming removed 4 bases from V and 3 bases from J, with 13 bases in between. Written as DNA, the CDR3 is TGTGCCAGCAGTGCCGCAGGGGGGCGTGGGGCCAACGTCCTGACTTTC. It yields the protein CASSAAGGRGANVLTF.

This rearrangement joins TRBV6-1 to TRBJ2-5; D is unresolved. V was trimmed by 4 bases and J by 1 base, leaving 10 bases between them. The CDR3 has 14 amino acids. CDR1 and CDR2 (germline): MNHNS, SASEGT. CDR3 residues: CASSARPGQETQYF. In DNA form, the CDR3 reads TGTGCCAGCAGTGCCCGACCGGGCCAAGAGACCCAGTACTTC.

The V gene is TRBV6-6, the J gene TRBJ2-1; 7 bases map to TRBD1. This CDR3 is 14 amino acids long. Germline CDR1 reads MNHNY; CDR2 reads SVGAGI (reference sequence). The ends lost 5 bases at V and 4 bases at J; junction bases unmatched: 5. Here the CDR3 reads CASSDRVEYNEQFF. The CDR3 nucleotides read TGTGCCAGCAGTGACAGGGTGGAGTACAATGAGCAGTTCTTC.

The chain uses TRBV19 and TRBJ2-2; D ambiguous. The CDR3 length is 13 residues. Germline CDR1 is LNHDA and CDR2 is SQIVND (reference sequence). Trimming removed 5 bases at V and 9 bases at J, with 13 bases between. This chain's CDR3 is CASSPPMERELFF. DNA of the CDR3: TGTGCCAGTAGTCCCCCCATGGAGAGGGAGCTGTTTTTT.

This chain connects TRBV4-1 to TRBJ1-6; D gene unclear. V lost 1 base and J 8 bases, leaving 12 bases between the germline ends. The CDR3 is 15 amino acids. Germline V lookup: CDR1 MGHRA, CDR2 YSYEKL. Written as DNA, the CDR3 is TGCGCCAGCAGCCAAGTACTTGGTTTTCATTCACCCCTCCACTTT. It yields the protein CASSQVLGFHSPLHF.

This clone was picked up a small number of times. The CDR3 is CASQGLAGTSYEQYF. CDR3 bases: TGTGCCAGCCAGGGACTAGCGGGGACCTCCTACGAGCAGTACTTC. The chain uses TRBV6-5 and TRBJ2-7; 13 bases are shared with TRBD2. J was trimmed by 0 bases and V by 8 bases; bases with no gene match: 4. CDR3 size: 15 residues. CDR1 MNHEY and CDR2 SVGAGI come from the germline V gene.

The rearrangement links TRBV25-1 to TRBJ2-7; 8 bases are shared with TRBD2. V lost 5 bases, J lost 6 bases, and 15 bases stayed unmatched. Per the germline V gene, CDR1 is MGHDK and CDR2 is SYGVNS. The CDR3 extends over 16 amino acids. The CDR3 DNA follows: TGTGCCAGCAGTACCGGAGTGCGGGGGGATCCCTTCGAGCAGTACTTC. It is translated as CASSTGVRGDPFEQYF.

This sequence joins TRBV5-1 and TRBJ2-5; possibly TRBD2 for D (5 bases). V lost 1 base and J lost 5, with 9 bases in between. Germline-derived CDR1 and CDR2 are SGHRS and YFSETQ. The CDR3 sequence is 13 residues long. The DNA of the CDR3 is TGCGCCAGCAGCTTGAACAGAGGGGAGACCCAGTACTTC. This translates into CASSLNRGETQYF. Supplemented by reference TRBV5-1 and TRBJ2-5, the full variable domain reads KAGVTQTPRYLIKTRGQQVTLSCSPISGHRSVSWYQQTPGQGLQFLFEYFSETQRNKGNFPGRFSGRQFSNSRSEMNVSTLELGDSALYLCASSLNRGETQYFGPGTRLLVL.

This chain uses TRBV6-1 with TRBJ1-2, with TRBD1 matching over 10 bases. V was clipped by 1 base and J by 8 bases; unmatched bases: 13. CDR1 and CDR2 from the germline V gene are MNHNS and SASEGT. The CDR3 is 17 residues long. CDR3 protein: CASSEGGTGDVWEGYTF. CDR3 DNA sequence: TGTGCCAGCAGTGAAGGGGGGACAGGGGATGTTTGGGAAGGCTACACCTTC.

The chain is built from TRBV9 and TRBJ1-2, with no clear D. CDR3 length: 14 amino acids. In germline, CDR1 is SGDLS, CDR2 YYNGEE. The V end was cut by 1 base, the J end by 3 bases, with 10 bases between. CDR3 in amino acids: CASSVLAVDYGYTF. DNA for the CDR3: TGTGCCAGCAGCGTATTGGCTGTGGACTATGGCTACACCTTC.

The chain is built from TRBV27 and TRBJ1-2, with D maybe TRBD1 (6 bases). The CDR3 spans 14 residues. The V gene's germline CDR1 is MNHEY and CDR2 SMNVEV (reference sequence). Trimming took 5 bases from V and 8 from J, leaving 18 bases between them. CDR3 protein: CASSPNAGVSGYTF. CDR3 coding DNA: TGTGCCAGCAGTCCTAATGCAGGGGTATCAGGCTACACCTTC.

This clone was recorded once. The chain couples TRBV6-4 to TRBJ2-1; 9 positions match TRBD2. The CDR3 has 15 residues. The V and J ends lost 3 bases and 7 bases, in that order; junction bases with no gene match: 7. Germline V gene sequence: CDR1 MRHNA, CDR2 SNTAGT. In DNA form, the CDR3 reads TGTGCCAGCAGTGAGGGTGCGGGGGGGAAAAATGAGCAGTTCTTC. Protein: CASSEGAGGKNEQFF.

The chain carries TRBV5-8 and TRBJ2-5; 7 bases are a match to TRBD1. Looked up from germline, CDR1 is SGHTS and CDR2 is YDEGEE. The CDR3 has 16 residues. V lost 2 bases and J lost 1; bases outside the gene matches: 8. CDR3 protein: CASSFAAGGIQETQYF. The CDR3 DNA sequence: TGTGCCAGCAGCTTCGCGGCAGGGGGAATCCAAGAGACCCAGTACTTC.

This clone has only one observation. The gene calls are TRBV6-5 and TRBJ1-5, with D uncertain. Looked up from germline, CDR1 is MNHEY and CDR2 is SVGAGI. The ends were cut back, 0 bases at V and 3 bases at J, with 9 bases in the middle. This CDR3 has 15 residues. The CDR3: CASSYSPGSNQPQHF. The CDR3 DNA reads TGTGCCAGCAGTTACTCGCCGGGTTCCAATCAGCCCCAGCATTTT.

A single count supports this clone. J is TRBJ2-3 and V is TRBV5-4, with 7 nucleotides matching TRBD2. The V segment lost 0 bases and the J segment 2 bases; nucleotides outside the gene matches: 3. Germline V CDR1 and CDR2: SGHNT, YYREEE (reference sequence). This CDR3 comprises 15 residues. CDR3 DNA: TGTGCCAGCAGCTTGGGGGACTACGCCACAGATACGCAGTATTTT. Translation gives CASSLGDYATDTQYF.

The chain is built from TRBV29-1 and TRBJ2-5, with 13 bases identical to TRBD2. The CDR3 totals 15 residues. With V trimmed by 1 base and J by 8 bases, 7 bases remained unmatched. The germline CDR1 and CDR2 sequences are SQVTM and ANQGSEA. As DNA, the CDR3 is TGCAGCGTTGAAGTGTGGACTAGCGGGGGAACTACCCAGTACTTC. It is translated as CSVEVWTSGGTTQYF.

The chain joins TRBV4-1 to TRBJ2-1; 8 bases are shared with TRBD2. There are 13 residues in the CDR3. The germline CDR1 and CDR2 sequences are MGHRA and YSYEKL. V shed 1 base and J 10 bases; nucleotides not matched to a gene: 3. The CDR3 DNA reads TGCGCCAGCAGCCAAGCCCAGCGGGGGGAGCAGTTCTTC. Translating gives CASSQAQRGEQFF.

In DNA, the CDR3 is TGTGCCAGCAGTGAAACCTCGGGACAGGCGATCTATGGCTACACCTTC. Amino acids: CASSETSGQAIYGYTF. V gene TRBV25-1 combines with J gene TRBJ1-2, with 8 bases matching TRBD1. The CDR3 totals 16 residues. Trimming removed 2 bases from V and 4 bases from J; junction bases left unmatched: 9. Germline-derived CDR1 and CDR2 are MGHDK and SYGVNS.